Included here is one T cell receptor (beta chain) sequence, with context. What it recognizes is unknown. Only in-frame clones appear in the TCRdb table, and some are missing; sequencing was by immunoSEQ multiplex PCR. The sample has 100,000 to 130,000 clones, about nine tenths seen once. V shed 4 bases and J shed 0 bases, with 13 bases lying between them. This CDR3 has 16 residues. Germline CDR1 LGHDT, CDR2 YNNKEL (reference sequence). This entry comes from a study of T cell responses to AZD1222 COVID-19 vaccine. Whole-study findings and limits: Sampled repertoires all dated from after the peak T cell response. Reportedly, close to half of spike-specific TCRs are directed against unmutated variant regions. Most donors were white British and more were female, and clonal diversity was possibly underestimated.

The sequence was obtained from an adult who received the AZD1222 COVID-19 vaccine. This specimen was peripheral blood, taken 28 days after the second AZD1222 dose. This chain joins TRBV3-1 (or the pseudogene TRBV3-2) and TRBJ2-4; D is perhaps TRBD2 (5 bases). The CDR3 reads CASSPGGNIAKNIQYF. The CDR3 nucleotides are TGTGCCAGCAGCCCCGGAGGAAATATAGCCAAAAACATTCAGTACTTC.